These 10 T cell receptor beta chains originate from one sample sequenced in a study of T cell repertoires in cytomegalovirus infection. TCRdb passed the reads through MiXCR, listing each CDR3 protein once. The sample holds more than 500,000 distinct CDR3 sequences, about 15% seen once. What was sequenced was CD8+ T cells from PBMCs. These receptors all come from a human donor in good health (CMV status not recorded). Some clones in this sample may be carry-over from other donors' samples.

J is TRBJ2-7 and V is TRBV13; the D gene is possibly TRBD1 (6 bases). Trimming cost V 8 bases and J 0 bases, with 14 bases left between them. The germline CDR1 and CDR2 sequences are PRHDT and FYEKMQ (reference sequence). The CDR3 has 14 residues. CDR3 DNA: TGTGCCAGCGTGGAGAGGGGGAGCTCCTACGAGCAGTACTTC. Amino acid sequence: CASVERGSSYEQYF.

This clonotype came up many times. The CDR3 DNA reads as TGTGCCATCAGTGACCTCACTAGCGGGGGAGCCACAGATACGCAGTATTTT. It translates to CAISDLTSGGATDTQYF. The genes are TRBV10-3 and TRBJ2-3, with 11 positions matching TRBD2. Germline CDR1 ENHRY, CDR2 SYGVKD. This CDR3 contains 17 residues. Trimming took 3 bases from V and 2 from J; bases not matched to a gene: 7.

This clonotype was seen only a few times. The chain carries TRBV9 and TRBJ2-1; 9 bases map to TRBD1. Germline trimming cut 4 bases from V and 7 bases from J; bases unmatched to any gene: 15. The CDR3 is 17 residues long. Germline V gene sequence: CDR1 SGDLS, CDR2 YYNGEE. The CDR3 spells CASSHGGTGIRGNEQFF. DNA for the CDR3: TGTGCCAGCAGCCACGGCGGGACAGGGATCCGAGGGAATGAGCAGTTCTTC.

In the case of this clonotype: This clone may be a read error of a much larger clone one base away. The rearrangement joins TRBV11-2 to TRBJ1-5; no clear D. The CDR3 length is 15 residues. Germline-derived CDR1 and CDR2 are SGHAT and FQNNGV. CDR3 protein: CANSLDPREGQPQHF. In nucleotides, the CDR3 is TGTGCCAACAGCTTAGATCCACGGGAAGGACAGCCCCAGCATTTT.

This clonotype came up many times. The J gene is TRBJ2-5, the V gene TRBV28; 8 nucleotides match TRBD2. The CDR3 extends over 15 amino acids. V lost 3 bases to trimming and J lost 2 bases; unmatched junction nucleotides: 5. Germline CDR1 MDHEN, CDR2 SYDVKM. CDR3 residues: CASSFRGGSQETQYF. In nucleotides, the CDR3 is TGTGCCAGCAGTTTCCGGGGGGGGTCACAAGAGACCCAGTACTTC.

This clonotype was picked up a small number of times. The genes are TRBV7-3 and TRBJ2-2; D tentatively reads TRBD1 or TRBD2 (5 bases each). Germline V gene sequence: CDR1 SGHTA, CDR2 FQGTGA. This CDR3 region has 14 residues. The V gene lost 5 bases and the J gene lost 8 bases, with 15 bases spanning the gap. CDR3 sequence (DNA): TGTGCCAGCAGCCCACAAGTTGGGGGAGGGGAGCTGTTTTTT. Its translation: CASSPQVGGGELFF. Based on the CDR3 plus reference TRBV7-3 and TRBJ2-2, the full variable domain is GAGVSQTPSNKVTEKGKYVELRCDPISGHTALYWYRQSLGQGPEFLIYFQGTGAADDSGLPNDRFFAVRPEGSVSTLKIQRTERGDSAVYLCASSPQVGGGELFFGEGSRLTVL.

The J gene is TRBJ1-5, the V gene TRBV28; a weak D match, TRBD1 (6 bases). The CDR3 covers 16 residues. Germline values: CDR1 MDHEN, CDR2 SYDVKM. The ends were cut back, 7 bases at V and 3 bases at J, with 19 bases in the middle. CDR3 residues: CASTPSDRFLNQPQHF. The CDR3 bases are TGTGCCAGCACTCCAAGCGACAGGTTTCTCAATCAGCCCCAGCATTTT. The full variable domain, in which reference TRBV28 and TRBJ1-5 provide the parts outside the CDR3, is DVKVTQSSRYLVKRTGEKVFLECVQDMDHENMFWYRQDPGLGLRLIYFSYDVKMKEKGDIPEGYSVSREKKERFSLILESASTNQTSMYLCASTPSDRFLNQPQHFGDGTRLSIL.

The gene calls are TRBV24-1 and TRBJ2-1, with D perhaps matching TRBD2 (5 bases). This CDR3 is built from 12 residues. Germline CDR1 is KGHDR and CDR2 is SFDVKD. Deletions cut 3 bases from V and 10 bases from J, with 9 bases between. The CDR3 nucleotides read TGTGCCACCAGTGATCCCACGGGAGAGCAGTTCTTC. It encodes CATSDPTGEQFF.

The chain is built from TRBV20-1 and TRBJ1-1, with 7 positions matching TRBD1. CDR1 and CDR2 (germline): DFQATT, SNEGSKA (reference sequence). Trimming at V came to 6 bases and at J to 5 bases, leaving 9 bases not matched to a gene. The CDR3 loop spans 13 amino acids. As DNA, the CDR3 is TGCAGTGCGAAGGGACAGCAGCGAACTGAAGCTTTCTTT. This translates into CSAKGQQRTEAFF.

This clonotype appeared a few times. J is TRBJ2-3 and V is TRBV9; 8 bases agree with TRBD1. Germline CDR1 SGDLS, CDR2 YYNGEE. The CDR3 covers 17 residues. V lost 2 bases to trimming and J lost 2 bases; unmatched junction nucleotides: 10. The CDR3 region is CASSVRLTGDLTDTQYF. The CDR3 bases are TGTGCCAGCAGCGTCCGTTTGACAGGGGACCTCACAGATACGCAGTATTTT. Full variable domain (rest looked up from reference TRBV9 and TRBJ2-3): DSGVTQTPKHLITATGQRVTLRCSPRSGDLSVYWYQQSLDQGLQFLIQYYNGEERAKGNILERFSAQQFPDLHSELNLSSLELGDSALYFCASSVRLTGDLTDTQYFGPGTRLTVL.